The sequence of this T cell receptor beta chain was determined in a study of cytomegalovirus exposure and HLA in healthy donors. Study conclusions and caveats: In a later analysis, donors in an Asian-associated ancestry cluster reportedly had fewer N-insertions in productive TCRs than the cohort mean. Associated with HLA alleles at 0.05 false discovery rate in a later analysis were over 15,000 TCR beta sequences. The study flagged around 150 TCR beta chains as cytomegalovirus-associated.

Healthy donors of bone marrow made up the group. This clone was observed a few times. Its antigen is not identified. The study ran its PCR with 60 Vbeta and 13 Jbeta primers. Assay used: immunoSEQ multiplex PCR; TCRdb lists only in-frame clones, some missing. Among some 150,000 clones, 80% were seen once, and the ten largest hold around 1.3%. V was clipped by 4 bases and J by 7 bases, with 9 bases between them. This CDR3 is 12 amino acids long. Germline V gene sequence: CDR1 SGHAT, CDR2 FQNNGV. The specimen sequenced was PBMCs. The receptor comes from a woman aged 45-65 years in good health and CMV-seronegative. V is TRBV11-2 and J is TRBJ2-3; tentatively, D is TRBD1 (6 bases). The chain's CDR3 is CASSSTGNTQYF. DNA for the CDR3: TGTGCCAGCAGCTCAACAGGGAATACGCAGTATTTT. The full variable domain, rest sourced from reference TRBV11-2 and TRBJ2-3, is EAGVAQSPRYKIIEKRQSVAFWCNPISGHATLYWYQQILGQGPKLLIQFQNNGVVDDSQLPKDRFSAERLKGVDSTLKIQPAKLEDSAVYLCASSSTGNTQYFGPGTRLTVL.